The T cell receptor (beta chain) described here comes from a study of regulatory T cells in long-lasting Graves disease. Study-wide results and limits: Patients whose Graves' disease persisted exhibited lower TCR diversity than those newly diagnosed. The persistent group shared around 2,700 public clonotypes, more than the roughly 970 shared by new patients.

The V end lost 3 bases, the J end lost 5 bases, and 9 bases lay between the germline ends. The CDR3 is 14 residues long. From germline, CDR1 is KGHDR and CDR2 SFDVKD. Time point described: persistent/refractory GD, antithyroid drugs over 5 years with positive TRAb. Researchers made the TCR library from RNA that was extracted from PBMCs. Each of the patients was recruited from an endocrinology department situated in Xi'an, China. iRepertoire HTBI primers and Arm-PCR of CDR3 regions built TCR beta libraries. TCRdb reprocessed the multiplex PCR reads via MiXCR and lists one record per CDR3 protein. The sample lists 600,000 to 850,000 distinct CDR3 sequences, about 32% occurring once. As regards this clonotype: Its antigen remains unidentified.

The origin of this receptor is a female donor with Graves disease. The input for sequencing was peripheral blood mononuclear cells (PBMCs), taken when the disease was refractory, from a patient treated with antithyroid drugs. V gene TRBV24-1 combines with J gene TRBJ1-4; no reliable D call. This chain's CDR3 is CATSDRAGNEKLFF. The CDR3 region has the DNA TGTGCCACCAGTGATCGTGCGGGGAATGAAAAACTGTTTTTT.